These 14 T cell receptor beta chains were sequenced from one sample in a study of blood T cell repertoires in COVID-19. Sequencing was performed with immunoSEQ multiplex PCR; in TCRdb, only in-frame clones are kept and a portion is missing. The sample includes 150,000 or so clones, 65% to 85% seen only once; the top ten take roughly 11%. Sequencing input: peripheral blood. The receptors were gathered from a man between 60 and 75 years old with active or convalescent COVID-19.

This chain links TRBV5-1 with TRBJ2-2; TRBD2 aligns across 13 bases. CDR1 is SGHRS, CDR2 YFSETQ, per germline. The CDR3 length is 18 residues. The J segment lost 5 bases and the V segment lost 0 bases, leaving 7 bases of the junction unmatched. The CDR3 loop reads CASSLGLAGGPRTGELFF. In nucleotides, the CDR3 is TGCGCCAGCAGCTTGGGACTAGCGGGGGGCCCGAGAACCGGGGAGCTGTTTTTT.

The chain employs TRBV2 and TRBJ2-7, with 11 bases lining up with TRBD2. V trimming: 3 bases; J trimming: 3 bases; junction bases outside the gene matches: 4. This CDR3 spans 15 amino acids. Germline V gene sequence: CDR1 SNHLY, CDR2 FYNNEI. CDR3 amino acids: CASSEGLAVLYEQYF. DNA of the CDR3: TGTGCCAGCAGTGAGGGACTAGCGGTCCTCTACGAGCAGTACTTC.

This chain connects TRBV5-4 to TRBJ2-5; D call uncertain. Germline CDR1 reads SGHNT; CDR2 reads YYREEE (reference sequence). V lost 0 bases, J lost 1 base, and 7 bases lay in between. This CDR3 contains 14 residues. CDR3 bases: TGTGCCAGCAGCTTGGCACAGACCCAAGAGACCCAGTACTTC. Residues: CASSLAQTQETQYF. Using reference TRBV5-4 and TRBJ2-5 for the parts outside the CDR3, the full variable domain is ETGVTQSPTHLIKTRGQQVTLRCSSQSGHNTVSWYQQALGQGPQFIFQYYREEENGRGNFPPRFSGLQFPNYSSELNVNALELDDSALYLCASSLAQTQETQYFGPGTRLLVL.

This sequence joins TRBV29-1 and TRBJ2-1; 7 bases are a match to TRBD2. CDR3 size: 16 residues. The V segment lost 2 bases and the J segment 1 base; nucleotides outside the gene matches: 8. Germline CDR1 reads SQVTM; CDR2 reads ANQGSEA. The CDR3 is CSVESRTSGSYNEQFF. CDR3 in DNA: TGCAGCGTTGAATCGCGGACTAGTGGTTCCTACAATGAGCAGTTCTTC.

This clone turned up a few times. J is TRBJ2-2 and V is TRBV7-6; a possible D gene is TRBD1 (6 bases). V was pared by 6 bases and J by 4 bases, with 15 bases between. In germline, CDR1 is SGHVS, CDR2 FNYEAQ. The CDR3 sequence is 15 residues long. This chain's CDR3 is CASSSTKGGTGELFF. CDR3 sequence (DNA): TGTGCCAGCAGTTCGACCAAAGGGGGCACCGGGGAGCTGTTTTTT.

This CDR3 reads CASSLAVGAQNYGYTF. In DNA, the CDR3 is TGTGCCAGCAGCTTAGCGGTGGGGGCCCAAAACTATGGCTACACCTTC. The chain links TRBV7-2 to TRBJ1-2; tentative D call: TRBD1 (6 bases). V shed 0 bases and J shed 2 bases, with 13 bases lying between them. Germline-derived CDR1 and CDR2 are SGHTA and FQGNSA. This CDR3 comprises 16 residues.

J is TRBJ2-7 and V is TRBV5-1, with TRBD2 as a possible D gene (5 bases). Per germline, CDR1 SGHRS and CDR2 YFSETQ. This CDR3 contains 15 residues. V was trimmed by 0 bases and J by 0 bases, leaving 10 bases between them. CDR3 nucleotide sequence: TGCGCCAGCAGCTTGGCCATGGGGAGCTCCTACGAGCAGTACTTC. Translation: CASSLAMGSSYEQYF.

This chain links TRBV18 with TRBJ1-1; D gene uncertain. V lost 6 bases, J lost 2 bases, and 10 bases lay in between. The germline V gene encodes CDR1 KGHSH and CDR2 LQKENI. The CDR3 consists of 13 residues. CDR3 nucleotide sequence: TGTGCCAGCTCCGGGAAGGTAAACACTGAAGCTTTCTTT. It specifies CASSGKVNTEAFF. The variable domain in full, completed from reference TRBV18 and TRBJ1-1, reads NAGVMQNPRHLVRRRGQEARLRCSPMKGHSHVYWYRQLPEEGLKFMVYLQKENIIDESGMPKERFSAEFPKEGPSILRIQQVVRGDSAAYFCASSGKVNTEAFFGQGTRLTVV.

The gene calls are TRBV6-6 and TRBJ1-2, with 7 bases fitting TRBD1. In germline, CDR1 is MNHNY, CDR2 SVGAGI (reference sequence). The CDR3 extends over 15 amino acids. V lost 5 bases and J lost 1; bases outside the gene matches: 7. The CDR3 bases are TGTGCCAGCAGTAACGCGGGACAGATTAACTATGGCTACACCTTC. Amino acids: CASSNAGQINYGYTF.

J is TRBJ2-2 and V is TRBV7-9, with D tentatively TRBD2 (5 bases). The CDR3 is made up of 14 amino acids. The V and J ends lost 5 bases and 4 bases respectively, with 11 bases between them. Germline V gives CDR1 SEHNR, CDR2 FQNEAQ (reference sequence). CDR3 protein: CASSLGRGTGELFF. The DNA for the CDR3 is TGTGCCAGCAGCCTAGGACGGGGCACCGGGGAGCTGTTTTTT.

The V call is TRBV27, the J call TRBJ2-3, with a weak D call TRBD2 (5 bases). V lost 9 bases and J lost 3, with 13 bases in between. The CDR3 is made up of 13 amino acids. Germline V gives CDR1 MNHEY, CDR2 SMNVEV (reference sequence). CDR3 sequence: CARTTPLTDTQYF. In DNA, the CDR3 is TGTGCCAGGACTACGCCGCTTACAGATACGCAGTATTTT.

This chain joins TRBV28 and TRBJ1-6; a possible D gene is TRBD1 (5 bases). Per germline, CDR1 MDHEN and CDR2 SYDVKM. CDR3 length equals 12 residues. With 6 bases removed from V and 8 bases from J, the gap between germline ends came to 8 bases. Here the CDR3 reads CASSDRDSPLHF. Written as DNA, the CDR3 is TGTGCCAGCAGCGACAGAGATTCACCCCTCCACTTT.

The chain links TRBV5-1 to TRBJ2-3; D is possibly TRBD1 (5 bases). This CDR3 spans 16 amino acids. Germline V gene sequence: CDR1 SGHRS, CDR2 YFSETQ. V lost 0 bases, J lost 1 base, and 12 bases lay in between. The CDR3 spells CASSLVSPRGTDTQYF. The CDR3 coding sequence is TGCGCCAGCAGCTTGGTTTCGCCCAGGGGCACAGATACGCAGTATTTT.

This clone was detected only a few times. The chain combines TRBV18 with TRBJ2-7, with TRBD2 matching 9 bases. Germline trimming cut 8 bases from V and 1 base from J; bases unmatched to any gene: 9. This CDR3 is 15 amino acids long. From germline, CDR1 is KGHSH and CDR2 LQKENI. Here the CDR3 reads CASEPGTSGSYEQYF. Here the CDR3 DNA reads TGTGCCAGCGAACCGGGAACTAGCGGGTCCTACGAGCAGTACTTC.